The next 10 T cell receptor beta chains were all read from a single sample in a study of OX40 agonist ivuxolimab in advanced cancers. The table came from immunoSEQ multiplex PCR; TCRdb's copy has only in-frame clones and leaves some out. The sample shows over 85,000 clones, roughly nine tenths of them seen only once. Sequenced here: CD4+ or CD8+ T cells sorted from blood, sampled in a trial of the OX40 agonist ivuxolimab. These TCRs come from an adult with an advanced solid tumor such as melanoma, head and neck, liver or kidney cancer.

The rearrangement joins TRBV6-5 to TRBJ2-7, with D possibly being TRBD2 (5 bases). Germline lookup yields CDR1 MNHEY and CDR2 SVGAGI. The CDR3 extends over 13 amino acids. V lost 8 bases to trimming and J lost 1 base, with 12 bases between them. This CDR3 is CASRRWGSYEQYF. CDR3 sequence (DNA): TGTGCCAGCCGGAGGTGGGGATCCTACGAGCAGTACTTC.

This clone appeared a single time. V and J are TRBV5-1 and TRBJ2-1, with TRBD2 matching 9 bases. The V gene end was trimmed by 10 bases and the J gene end by 8 bases; junction bases not matched to a gene: 16. Germline V gene data show CDR1 as SGHRS and CDR2 as YFSETQ. CDR3 length equals 15 residues. CDR3: CASRPGASGTDEQFF. DNA of the CDR3: TGCGCCTCCCGCCCGGGGGCTAGCGGGACGGATGAGCAGTTCTTC.

The J gene is TRBJ1-3, the V gene TRBV6-4; D gene uncertain. The CDR3 has 15 amino acids. V was pared by 2 bases and J by 0 bases, with 8 bases between. Germline CDR1 reads MRHNA; CDR2 reads SNTAGT. The CDR3 here is CASSDAGSSGNTIYF. The CDR3 coding sequence is TGTGCCAGCAGTGACGCAGGTAGCTCTGGAAACACCATATATTTT.

The rearrangement joins TRBV28 to TRBJ1-2; 7 nucleotides agree with TRBD1. Germline CDR1 is MDHEN and CDR2 is SYDVKM. The CDR3 extends over 14 amino acids. V gave up 5 bases and J gave up 0 bases; unmatched junction bases: 3. The CDR3 sequence: CASSPGTANYGYTF. DNA for the CDR3: TGTGCCAGCAGTCCCGGGACAGCTAACTATGGCTACACCTTC.

The rearrangement uses TRBV19 and TRBJ1-1; D call uncertain. This CDR3 is built from 15 residues. Germline CDR1 and CDR2: LNHDA and SQIVND (reference sequence). With 6 bases removed from V and 3 bases from J, the gap between germline ends came to 17 bases. CDR3 protein: CASRFVLGRDTEAFF. The CDR3 DNA sequence: TGTGCCAGTAGATTCGTACTCGGACGGGACACTGAAGCTTTCTTT.

The V gene is TRBV19, the J gene TRBJ1-5; possible D gene TRBD1, 6 bases. The CDR3 is 15 amino acids. Germline CDR1 LNHDA, CDR2 SQIVND (reference sequence). The germline V and J ends were trimmed by 3 bases and 4 bases, with 13 bases remaining between them. DNA for the CDR3: TGTGCCAGTAGTATCCTCCAGGGGATGAATCAGCCCCAGCATTTT. This gives the protein CASSILQGMNQPQHF.

This clone has just a few counts. The chain couples TRBV19 to TRBJ2-2; D not resolved. The ends were cut back, 5 bases at V and 0 bases at J, with 7 bases in the middle. Germline V gene lookup returns CDR1 LNHDA and CDR2 SQIVND (reference sequence). This CDR3 comprises 14 residues. The CDR3: CASSVSTNTGELFF. The CDR3 nucleotides read TGTGCCAGTAGTGTGAGTACGAACACCGGGGAGCTGTTTTTT.

V and J are TRBV28 and TRBJ1-2, with 9 bases fitting TRBD1. Germline CDR1 MDHEN, CDR2 SYDVKM. Trimming took 3 bases from V and 4 from J; bases not matched to a gene: 24. This CDR3 has 21 residues. The chain's CDR3 is CASSFSRITGGRLINFYGYTF. The CDR3 nucleotides are TGTGCCAGCAGTTTTTCGCGCATAACAGGGGGCAGACTCATAAATTTCTATGGCTACACCTTC.

The V call is TRBV11-2, the J call TRBJ1-4, with no clear D. The CDR3 has 15 amino acids. Germline CDR1 and CDR2: SGHAT and FQNNGV. Trimming took off 2 bases at V and 0 bases at J, with 7 bases between the two ends. The chain's CDR3 is CASSLREPTNEKLFF. The CDR3 DNA is TGTGCCAGCAGCTTAAGGGAACCAACTAATGAAAAACTGTTTTTT.

Regarding this clone: This sample also contains other DNA sequences that code for the same CDR3. This chain links TRBV4-1 with TRBJ1-1; D might be TRBD1 (5 bases). The germline CDR1 and CDR2 sequences are MGHRA and YSYEKL. The germline V and J ends were trimmed by 5 bases and 1 base, with 14 bases remaining between them. This CDR3 region has 15 residues. The CDR3 spells CASSRGRGWNTEAFF. The CDR3 DNA reads as TGCGCCAGCAGCAGGGGTCGAGGTTGGAACACTGAAGCTTTCTTT.